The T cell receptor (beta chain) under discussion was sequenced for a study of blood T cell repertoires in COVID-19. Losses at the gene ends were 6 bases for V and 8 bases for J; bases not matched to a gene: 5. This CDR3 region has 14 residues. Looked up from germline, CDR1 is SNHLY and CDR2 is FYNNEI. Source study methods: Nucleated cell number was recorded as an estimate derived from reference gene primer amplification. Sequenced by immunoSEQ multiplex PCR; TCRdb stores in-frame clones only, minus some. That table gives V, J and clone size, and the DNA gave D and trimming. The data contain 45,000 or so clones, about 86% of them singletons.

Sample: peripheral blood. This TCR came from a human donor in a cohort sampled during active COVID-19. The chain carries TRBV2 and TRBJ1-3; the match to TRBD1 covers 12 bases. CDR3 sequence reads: CASRAGQGADTIYF. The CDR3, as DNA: TGTGCCAGCAGGGCGGGACAGGGGGCCGACACCATATATTTT.